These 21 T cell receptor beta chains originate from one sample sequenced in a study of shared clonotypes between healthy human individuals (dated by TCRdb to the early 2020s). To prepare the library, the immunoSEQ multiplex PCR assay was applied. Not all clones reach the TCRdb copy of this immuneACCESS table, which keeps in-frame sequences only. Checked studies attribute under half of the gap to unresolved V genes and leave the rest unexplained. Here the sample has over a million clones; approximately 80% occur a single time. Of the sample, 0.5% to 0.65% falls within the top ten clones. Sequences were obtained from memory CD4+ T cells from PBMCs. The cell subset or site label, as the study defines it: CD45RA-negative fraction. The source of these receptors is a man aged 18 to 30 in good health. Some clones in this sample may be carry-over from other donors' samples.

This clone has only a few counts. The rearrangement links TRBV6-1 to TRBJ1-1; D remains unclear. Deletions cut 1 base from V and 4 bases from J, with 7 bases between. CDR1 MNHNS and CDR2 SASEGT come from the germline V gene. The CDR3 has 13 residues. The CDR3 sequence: CASSEEGFTEAFF. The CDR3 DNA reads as TGTGCCAGCAGTGAAGAGGGTTTCACTGAAGCTTTCTTT.

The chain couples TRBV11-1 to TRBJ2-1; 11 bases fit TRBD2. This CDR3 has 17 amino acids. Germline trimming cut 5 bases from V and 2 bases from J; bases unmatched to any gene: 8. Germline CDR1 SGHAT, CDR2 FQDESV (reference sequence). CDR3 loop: CASSQTMTSGTYNEQFF. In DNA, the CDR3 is TGTGCCAGCAGCCAAACTATGACTAGCGGGACCTACAATGAGCAGTTCTTC.

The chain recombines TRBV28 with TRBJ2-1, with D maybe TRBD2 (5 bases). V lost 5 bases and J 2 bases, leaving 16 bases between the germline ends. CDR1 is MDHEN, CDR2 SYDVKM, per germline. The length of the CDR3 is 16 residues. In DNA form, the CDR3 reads TGTGCCAGCAGTACCCGGACTCATACCGCCTACAATGAGCAGTTCTTC. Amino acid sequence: CASSTRTHTAYNEQFF.

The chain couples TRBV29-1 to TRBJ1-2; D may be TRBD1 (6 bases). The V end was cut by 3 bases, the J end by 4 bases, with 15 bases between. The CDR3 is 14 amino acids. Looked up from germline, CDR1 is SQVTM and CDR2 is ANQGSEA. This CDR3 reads CSVDPGGASYGYTF. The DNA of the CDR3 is TGCAGCGTTGACCCCGGGGGGGCCTCCTATGGCTACACCTTC.

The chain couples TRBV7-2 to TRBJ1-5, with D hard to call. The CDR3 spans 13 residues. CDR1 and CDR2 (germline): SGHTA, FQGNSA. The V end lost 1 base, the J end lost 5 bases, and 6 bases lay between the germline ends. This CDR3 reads CASSLVSHQPQHF. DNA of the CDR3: TGTGCCAGCAGCTTAGTAAGCCATCAGCCCCAGCATTTT.

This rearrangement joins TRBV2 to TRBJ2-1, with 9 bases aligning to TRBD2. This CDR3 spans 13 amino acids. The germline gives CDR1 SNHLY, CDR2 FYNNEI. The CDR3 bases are TGTGTCGCGGGAGGGAGAACCTACAATGAGCAGTTCTTC. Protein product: CVAGGRTYNEQFF. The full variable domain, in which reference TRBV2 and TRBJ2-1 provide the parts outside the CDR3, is EPEVTQTPSHQVTQMGQEVILRCVPISNHLYFYWYRQILGQKVEFLVSFYNNEISEKSEIFDDQFSVERPDGSNFTLKIRSTKLEDSAMYFCVAGGRTYNEQFFGPGTRLTVL.

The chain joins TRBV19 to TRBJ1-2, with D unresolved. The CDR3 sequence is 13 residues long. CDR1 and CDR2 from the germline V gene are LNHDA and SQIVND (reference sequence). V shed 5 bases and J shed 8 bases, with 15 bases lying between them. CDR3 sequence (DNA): TGTGCCAGTAGTTCAACTGAAAGGAAAGGCTACACCTTC. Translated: CASSSTERKGYTF.

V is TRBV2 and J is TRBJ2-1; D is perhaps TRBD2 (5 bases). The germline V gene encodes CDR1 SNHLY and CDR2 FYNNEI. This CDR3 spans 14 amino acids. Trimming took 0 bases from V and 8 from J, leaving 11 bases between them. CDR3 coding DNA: TGTGCCAGCAGTGAAGCGTATCGGGGAGATGAGCAGTTCTTC. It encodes CASSEAYRGDEQFF.

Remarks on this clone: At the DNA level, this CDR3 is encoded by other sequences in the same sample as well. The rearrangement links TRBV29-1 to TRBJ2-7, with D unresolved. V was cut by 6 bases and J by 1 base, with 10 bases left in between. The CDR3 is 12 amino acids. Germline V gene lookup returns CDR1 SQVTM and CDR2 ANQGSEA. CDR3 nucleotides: TGCAGCGTCGCGGTCAGTTCCTACGAGCAGTACTTC. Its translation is CSVAVSSYEQYF.

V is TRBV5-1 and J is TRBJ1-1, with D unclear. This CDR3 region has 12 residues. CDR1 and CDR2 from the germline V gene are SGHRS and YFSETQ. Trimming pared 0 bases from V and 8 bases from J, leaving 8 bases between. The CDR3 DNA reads TGCGCCAGCAGCTTGGACGGAGTAGAAGCTTTCTTT. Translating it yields CASSLDGVEAFF.

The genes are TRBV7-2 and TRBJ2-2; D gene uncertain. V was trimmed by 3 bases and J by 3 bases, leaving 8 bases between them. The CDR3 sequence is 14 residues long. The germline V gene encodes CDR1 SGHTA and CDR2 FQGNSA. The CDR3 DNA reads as TGTGCCAGCAGCTTGGGCATAGACACCGGGGAGCTGTTTTTT. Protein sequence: CASSLGIDTGELFF.

The CDR3 spells CASSPMTGEVGEQYF. The DNA for the CDR3 is TGCGCCAGCAGCCCCATGACTGGGGAAGTGGGCGAGCAGTACTTC. This rearrangement joins TRBV5-1 to TRBJ2-7, with D hard to call. This CDR3 spans 15 amino acids. V was trimmed by 4 bases and J by 6 bases, leaving 20 bases between them. Germline V gene sequence: CDR1 SGHRS, CDR2 YFSETQ.

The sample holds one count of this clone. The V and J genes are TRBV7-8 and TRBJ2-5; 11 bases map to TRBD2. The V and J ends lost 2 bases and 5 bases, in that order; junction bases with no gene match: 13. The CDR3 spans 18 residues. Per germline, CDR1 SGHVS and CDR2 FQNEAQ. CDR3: CASSLLGGLAASRETQYF. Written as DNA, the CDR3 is TGTGCCAGCAGCTTATTAGGGGGACTAGCGGCCTCTCGGGAGACCCAGTACTTC.

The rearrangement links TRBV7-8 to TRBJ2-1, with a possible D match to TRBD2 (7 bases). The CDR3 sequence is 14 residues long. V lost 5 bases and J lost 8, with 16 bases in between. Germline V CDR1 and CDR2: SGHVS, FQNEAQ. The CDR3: CASSLGGQVHEQFF. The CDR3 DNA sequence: TGTGCCAGCAGCCTGGGGGGGCAGGTCCATGAGCAGTTCTTC.

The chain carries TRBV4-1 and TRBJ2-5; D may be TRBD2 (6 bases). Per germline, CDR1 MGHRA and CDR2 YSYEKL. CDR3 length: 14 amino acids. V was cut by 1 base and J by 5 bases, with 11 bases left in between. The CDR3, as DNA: TGCGCCAGCAGCCAAGCACGTGGGGGGGAGACCCAGTACTTC. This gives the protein CASSQARGGETQYF.

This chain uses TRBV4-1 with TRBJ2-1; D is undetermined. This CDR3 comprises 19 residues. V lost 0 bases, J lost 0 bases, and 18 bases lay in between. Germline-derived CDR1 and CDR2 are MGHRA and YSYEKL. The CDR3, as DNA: TGCGCCAGCAGCCAAGATTTCTTGGCAAGCGCAAGCTCCTACAATGAGCAGTTCTTC. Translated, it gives CASSQDFLASASSYNEQFF.

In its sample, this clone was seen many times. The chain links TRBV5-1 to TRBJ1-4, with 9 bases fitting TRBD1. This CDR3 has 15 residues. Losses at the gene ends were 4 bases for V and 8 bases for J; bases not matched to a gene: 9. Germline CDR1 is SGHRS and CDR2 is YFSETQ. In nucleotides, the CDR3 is TGCGCCAGCAGCGTACAGACAGGGGGTGGCGAAAAACTGTTTTTT. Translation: CASSVQTGGGEKLFF.

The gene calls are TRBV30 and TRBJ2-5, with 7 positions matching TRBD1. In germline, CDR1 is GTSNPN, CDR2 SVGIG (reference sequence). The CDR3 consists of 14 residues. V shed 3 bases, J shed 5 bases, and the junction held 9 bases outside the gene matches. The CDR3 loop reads CAWSKPGGRETQYF. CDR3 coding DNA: TGTGCCTGGAGCAAACCAGGGGGTCGGGAGACCCAGTACTTC.

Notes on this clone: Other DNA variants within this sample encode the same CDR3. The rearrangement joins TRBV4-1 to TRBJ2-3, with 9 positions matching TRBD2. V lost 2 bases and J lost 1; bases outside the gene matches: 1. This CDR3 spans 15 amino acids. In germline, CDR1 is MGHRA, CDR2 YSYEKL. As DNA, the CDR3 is TGCGCCAGCAGCCAATTAGCGGGGGGCACAGATACGCAGTATTTT. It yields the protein CASSQLAGGTDTQYF.

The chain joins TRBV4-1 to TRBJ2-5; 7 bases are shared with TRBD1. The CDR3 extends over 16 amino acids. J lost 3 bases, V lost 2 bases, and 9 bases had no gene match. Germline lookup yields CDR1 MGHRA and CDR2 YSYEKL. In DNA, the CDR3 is TGCGCCAGCAGCCAAACAGGGGACGGGTGGAAAGAGACCCAGTACTTC. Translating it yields CASSQTGDGWKETQYF.

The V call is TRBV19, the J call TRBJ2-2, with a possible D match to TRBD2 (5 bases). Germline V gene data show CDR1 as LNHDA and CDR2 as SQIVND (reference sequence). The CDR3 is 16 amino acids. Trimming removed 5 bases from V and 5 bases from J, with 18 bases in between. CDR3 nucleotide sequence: TGTGCCAGTAGTGCCTCCGGGCGGGTTCTTACCGGGGAGCTGTTTTTT. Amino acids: CASSASGRVLTGELFF.